Listed below are T cell receptor beta chains from one sample, sequenced in a study of patients and donors after allogeneic stem cell transplantation. TCRdb reprocessed the RT-PCR reads with MiXCR, giving one entry per CDR3 protein. Of 90,000 to 130,000 distinct CDR3 sequences in the sample, 35% were seen once. The specimen sequenced was blood, either unsorted or a sorted T cell fraction (not recorded which). Receptors originate from a human donor who was either an allogeneic HSCT recipient or a stem cell or donor lymphocyte infusion donor (not recorded which). It is not recorded whose cells these are; they may come from a transplant donor. Both conserved end residues are part of each CDR3. The D gene is left open where the match is weak. Expanded clones get a size class; other rows say once, few or many, or leave the size out.

D gene	J gene	clone size	V gene	CDR3 protein	CDR3 DNA
NA	TRBJ2-7	few	TRBV6-5	CASSSLANLPYEQYF	TGTGCCAGCAGTAGCTTGGCAAATCTTCCCTACGAGCAGTACTTC
NA	TRBJ1-2	NA	TRBV5-1	CASSPSGEEYGYTF	TGCGCCAGCAGTCCGTCGGGCGAGGAGTATGGCTACACCTTC
NA	TRBJ2-7	NA	TRBV5-1	CASSVRDAYEQYF	TGCGCCAGCAGCGTCCGGGATGCCTACGAGCAGTACTTC
NA	TRBJ1-1	NA	TRBV2	CASSVRFMNTEAFF	TGTGCCAGCAGTGTAAGGTTTATGAACACTGAAGCTTTCTTT
TRBD2	TRBJ2-3	once	TRBV24-1	CATSDRLAGNTDTQYF	TGTGCCACCAGTGATCGACTAGCGGGAAACACAGATACGCAGTATTTT
NA	TRBJ1-2	NA	TRBV7-2	CASSLWRTEKIPNGYTF	TGTGCCAGCAGCTTATGGAGGACGGAGAAGATCCCCAATGGCTACACCTTC
NA	TRBJ2-2	NA	TRBV7-8	CASSPLAGLNTGELFF	TGTGCCAGCAGCCCCTTAGCAGGGCTGAACACCGGGGAGCTGTTTTTT
TRBD1	TRBJ1-1	NA	TRBV27	CASSTRLRGVPEAFF	TGTGCCAGCAGTACTCGACTCAGGGGGGTACCTGAAGCTTTCTTT
TRBD1	TRBJ1-6	NA	TRBV5-1	CASSSGQARDWNSPLRF	TGCGCCAGCAGCTCAGGACAGGCGCGCGATTGGAATTCACCCCTCCGCTTT
TRBD1	TRBJ2-5	NA	TRBV12-3/TRBV12-4	CASRDNRGPWKTQYF	TGTGCCAGCAGGGATAACAGGGGGCCATGGAAGACCCAGTACTTC
TRBD1	TRBJ1-4	few	TRBV27	CASGLRTGFNEKLFF	TGTGCCAGCGGGCTTCGGACAGGCTTTAATGAAAAACTGTTTTTT
NA	TRBJ1-4	few	TRBV7-2	CASSLEALDEKLFF	TGTGCCAGCAGCTTAGAGGCACTGGATGAAAAACTGTTTTTT
NA	TRBJ2-5	few	TRBV28	CATGFPKRGETQYF	TGTGCCACGGGTTTTCCAAAAAGGGGGGAGACCCAGTACTTC
NA	TRBJ1-2	NA	TRBV19	CATPRGVRGYTF	TGTGCCACCCCAAGGGGGGTACGGGGCTACACCTTC
TRBD1	TRBJ1-2	NA	TRBV12-3/TRBV12-4	CASRGTDRCGYTF	TGTGCCAGCAGAGGGACAGACCGATGTGGCTACACCTTC
TRBD1	TRBJ2-5	NA	TRBV9	CASSVRQGALGETQYF	TGTGCCAGCAGCGTTAGACAGGGGGCGCTTGGGGAGACCCAGTACTTC
NA	TRBJ1-4	NA	TRBV2	CASSETGARTNEKLFF	TGTGCCAGCAGTGAAACTGGGGCGAGAACTAATGAAAAACTGTTTTTT
NA	TRBJ1-1	NA	TRBV7-9	CASSLGFMGRENTEAFF	TGTGCCAGCAGCTTAGGATTTATGGGCAGGGAGAACACTGAAGCTTTCTTT
NA	TRBJ2-7	few	TRBV18	CASSPLNDEQYF	TGTGCCAGCTCACCCCTTAATGACGAGCAGTACTTC
TRBD1	TRBJ1-5	NA	TRBV7-2	CASSRTGAPYSNQPQHF	TGTGCCAGCAGCCGCACAGGGGCCCCGTATAGCAATCAGCCCCAGCATTTT
NA	TRBJ1-2	few	TRBV6-5	CASTTRDKGYGYTF	TGTGCCAGCACCACCCGGGACAAGGGGTATGGCTACACCTTC
NA	TRBJ1-1	few	TRBV6-2/TRBV6-3	CASSYGAPGLAFF	TGTGCCAGCAGTTACGGTGCGCCTGGGCTAGCTTTCTTT
NA	TRBJ2-3	few	TRBV6-2/TRBV6-3	CASSYSIGTSTDTQYF	TGTGCCAGCAGTTACTCGATTGGGACTAGCACAGATACGCAGTATTTT
TRBD1	TRBJ2-1	NA	TRBV7-8	CASSQDRGVGYNEQFF	TGTGCCAGCAGCCAAGACAGGGGGGTTGGCTACAATGAGCAGTTCTTC
NA	TRBJ2-7	NA	TRBV7-9	CASSLAWGAPYEQYF	TGTGCCAGCAGCTTAGCGTGGGGGGCGCCCTACGAGCAGTACTTC